The 12 T cell receptor beta chains reported below all come from one sample, sequenced in a study of blood T cell repertoires in COVID-19. The protocol was immunoSEQ multiplex PCR, while the TCRdb copy is restricted to in-frame clones and leaves out a portion. The repertoire holds 18,000 or so clones, roughly four fifths seen once, with around 13% in the top ten. The sequenced sample consisted of peripheral blood. Every receptor here comes from a man aged 35 to 55 with active or convalescent COVID-19.

This rearrangement joins TRBV12-5 to TRBJ2-7, with a tentative D call TRBD2 (6 bases). The CDR3 sequence is 14 residues long. Per germline, CDR1 LGHNT and CDR2 FRNRAP. Trimming left V 4 bases short and J 5 bases short, with 15 bases between. DNA for the CDR3: TGTGCTAGTGGTTCCTTATGGGAGGTGGACGAGCAGTACTTC. Residues: CASGSLWEVDEQYF. Drawing the rest from reference TRBV12-5 and TRBJ2-7, the complete variable domain is DARVTQTPRHKVTEMGQEVTMRCQPILGHNTVFWYRQTMMQGLELLAYFRNRAPLDDSGMPKDRFSAEMPDATLATLKIQPSEPRDSAVYFCASGSLWEVDEQYFGPGTRLTVT.

The chain has TRBV24-1 and TRBJ2-1, with D perhaps TRBD2 (5 bases). The V end was cut by 9 bases, the J end by 8 bases, with 13 bases between. The CDR3 consists of 12 residues. Per the germline V gene, CDR1 is KGHDR and CDR2 is SFDVKD. CDR3 DNA: TGTGCCACCCCCTCGTCGGAGGATGAGCAGTTCTTC. It codes for CATPSSEDEQFF.

Notes on this clone: Other nucleotide sequences from this sample produce the same CDR3. This rearrangement joins TRBV29-1 to TRBJ2-7, with TRBD2 matching over 7 bases. In germline, CDR1 is SQVTM, CDR2 ANQGSEA. The V and J ends lost 3 bases and 2 bases, in that order; junction bases with no gene match: 4. The CDR3 sequence is 13 residues long. CDR3 region: CSVEPSGTYEQYF. The CDR3 DNA reads as TGCAGCGTTGAGCCCAGCGGGACCTACGAGCAGTACTTC.

The chain uses TRBV6-4 and TRBJ2-7, with TRBD1 as a possible D gene (7 bases). The germline CDR1 and CDR2 sequences are MRHNA and SNTAGT. Trimming removed 5 bases at V and 7 bases at J, with 24 bases between. The CDR3 spans 16 residues. CDR3 in amino acids: CASSPYLRDSSGEQYF. DNA for the CDR3: TGTGCCAGCAGTCCATATCTGCGGGACAGTTCAGGGGAGCAGTACTTC.

A single count supports this clone. The rearrangement joins TRBV7-2 to TRBJ2-2; no clear D gene. The CDR3 has 13 amino acids. The ends were cut back, 3 bases at V and 4 bases at J, with 6 bases in the middle. Per the germline V gene, CDR1 is SGHTA and CDR2 is FQGNSA. CDR3 DNA sequence: TGTGCCAGCAGCTTCGAAGCCACCGGGGAGCTGTTTTTT. It is translated as CASSFEATGELFF.

This chain uses TRBV6-5 with TRBJ2-7; TRBD1 is a possible D gene (6 bases). V dropped 8 bases and J dropped 6 bases, with 11 bases sitting between them. The CDR3 covers 11 residues. Germline V gives CDR1 MNHEY, CDR2 SVGAGI. CDR3 protein: CASSNRVEQYF. The CDR3 DNA is TGTGCCAGCTCTAACAGGGTCGAGCAGTACTTC.

This chain uses TRBV15 with TRBJ1-1, with D possibly being TRBD1 (5 bases). In germline, CDR1 is LNHNV, CDR2 YYDKDF (reference sequence). V shed 3 bases and J shed 4 bases, with 18 bases lying between them. The CDR3 runs 16 residues. CDR3 in amino acids: CATSRWGGRGGTEAFF. In nucleotides, the CDR3 is TGTGCCACCAGCAGGTGGGGAGGCCGGGGGGGCACTGAAGCTTTCTTT.

The V gene is TRBV6-5, the J gene TRBJ2-7; TRBD1 aligns across 8 bases. Germline lookup yields CDR1 MNHEY and CDR2 SVGAGI. The CDR3 extends over 14 amino acids. The ends lost 5 bases at V and 2 bases at J; junction bases unmatched: 5. The CDR3 coding sequence is TGTGCCAGCAGTCCGGGACAGGCACCCTACGAGCAGTACTTC. Its translation: CASSPGQAPYEQYF.

The gene calls are TRBV5-1 and TRBJ1-5; D ambiguous. This CDR3 has 14 residues. V shed 2 bases and J shed 7 bases, with 13 bases lying between them. Germline V lookup: CDR1 SGHRS, CDR2 YFSETQ. The CDR3 loop is CASSLNSPSQPQHF. In DNA form, the CDR3 reads TGCGCCAGCAGCTTAAATAGCCCCTCCCAGCCCCAGCATTTT.

In DNA form, the CDR3 reads TGTGCCATCAGTGAGTCAGGGGAAAGCAATCAGCCCCAGCATTTT. Protein product: CAISESGESNQPQHF. V gene TRBV10-3 combines with J gene TRBJ1-5; TRBD1 might be the D (5 bases). V was clipped by 0 bases and J by 1 base, with 7 bases between them. Germline CDR1 is ENHRY and CDR2 is SYGVKD. There are 15 residues in the CDR3.

The DNA of the CDR3 is TGTGCCAGCAGCAGACAGGGGGCACTGAAGACCCAGTACTTC. It translates to CASSRQGALKTQYF. This chain uses TRBV6-5 with TRBJ2-5; 10 bases map to TRBD1. The germline gives CDR1 MNHEY, CDR2 SVGAGI. V shed 6 bases and J 6 bases; nucleotides not matched to a gene: 7. This CDR3 region has 14 residues.

This clone was seen only a few times. J is TRBJ1-1 and V is TRBV12-5, with 8 bases matching TRBD1. V shed 4 bases, J shed 1 base, and the junction held 5 bases outside the gene matches. The CDR3 consists of 15 residues. Germline V lookup: CDR1 LGHNT, CDR2 FRNRAP. The CDR3 sequence is CASGSSGTGNTEAFF. The DNA of the CDR3 is TGTGCTAGTGGTTCATCCGGGACAGGGAACACTGAAGCTTTCTTT.